The present entry profiles one TCR beta chain with its context. Its cognate antigen is unknown. The data derive from a study of cytomegalovirus exposure and HLA in healthy donors. Whole-study results and caveats: Most TCR sequences were uncommon, yet certain public TCRs appeared in many donors. HLA allele associations emerged for 17,000 or so TCR beta sequences in a later analysis, at 0.05 false discovery rate.

Primers included in the PCR were 60 Vbeta and 13 Jbeta primers. Data came from immunoSEQ multiplex PCR; TCRdb stores just in-frame clones and leaves some out. The table has around 190,000 clones, 75% to 85% seen once. This receptor was identified in a woman aged 45-65 years in good health and CMV-seronegative. Sequenced material: PBMCs.

CDR3 coding DNA: TGCGCCAAGAGCAGGGCCACAGATACGCAGTATTTT. It specifies CAKSRATDTQYF. The chain links TRBV10-1 to TRBJ2-3; a weak D match, TRBD1 (5 bases). V lost 10 bases and J lost 2, with 10 bases in between. Germline V gives CDR1 WNHNN, CDR2 SYGVQD (reference sequence). The CDR3 is made up of 12 amino acids.